This T cell receptor (beta chain) came from a study of blood T cell repertoires in COVID-19. CDR3 length equals 11 residues. CDR1 is SNHLY and CDR2 is FYNNEI in the germline V gene. V shed 7 bases and J shed 15 bases, with 16 bases lying between them. Assay used: immunoSEQ multiplex PCR; TCRdb lists only in-frame clones, some missing. The profile shows a few hundred thousand clones, roughly 91% of them singletons. The V and J genes are TRBV2 and TRBJ1-3; D remains unclear. The TCR comes from a man between 18 and 29 years old who had recovered from COVID-19. The specimen was PBMCs or T cells enriched from blood (not recorded which). The CDR3 nucleotides are TGTGCCAGCATCCTAGGAACCACGGGATATTTT. The encoded protein is CASILGTTGYF.